The 29 T cell receptor beta chains listed next were all sequenced from one sample in a study of glioma-infiltrating T cells. Amplification of TCR alpha and beta CDR3 regions from RNA used iRepertoire nested multiplex PCR. Using its own MiXCR run on the multiplex PCR reads, TCRdb lists one record per CDR3 protein. The sample has more than 350,000 distinct CDR3 sequences, 41% seen once. The sequenced sample consisted of glioma tissue, nonneoplastic brain tissue, or PBMCs (not recorded which). All receptors come from a human donor with low-grade glioma or glioblastoma, undergoing nonglioma brain surgery, or in good health (not recorded which).

This clonotype was seen a few times. The rearrangement links TRBV12-3 or TRBV12-4 to TRBJ2-1; maybe TRBD2 (6 bases). CDR3 length: 13 residues. V lost 4 bases to trimming and J lost 9 bases, with 13 bases between them. As DNA, the CDR3 is TGTGCCAGCAGTTCACCGGGACTTGCTGAGCAGTTCTTC. Its protein product is CASSSPGLAEQFF.

This clonotype showed up many times. The chain is built from TRBV20-1 and TRBJ2-3; D is undetermined. The germline CDR1 and CDR2 sequences are DFQATT and SNEGSKA (reference sequence). This CDR3 is built from 15 residues. Trimming removed 3 bases at V and 0 bases at J, with 13 bases between. The CDR3 loop reads CSARDRVTSTDTQYF. In DNA, the CDR3 is TGCAGTGCTAGGGATAGGGTAACTAGCACAGATACGCAGTATTTT.

The CDR3 protein is CASSASAAQVTDTQYF. In DNA, the CDR3 is TGTGCCAGCAGCGCCTCGGCAGCGCAAGTAACAGATACGCAGTATTTT. The V and J genes are TRBV27 and TRBJ2-3; D call uncertain. V shed 6 bases and J shed 3 bases, with 19 bases lying between them. This CDR3 is built from 16 residues. CDR1 MNHEY and CDR2 SMNVEV come from the germline V gene (reference sequence).

V usage is TRBV28 and J usage is TRBJ2-1, with D perhaps matching TRBD2 (5 bases). The length of the CDR3 is 17 residues. V lost 9 bases to trimming and J lost 2 bases, with 23 bases between them. Germline assignment: CDR1 MDHEN and CDR2 SYDVKM. In DNA form, the CDR3 reads TGTGCCAGTAACCCTTCAGGCTGGGAGACCACCTACAATGAGCAGTTCTTC. This codes for CASNPSGWETTYNEQFF.

Note on this clonotype: The germline gene is not matched at one end of the junction; a read error may be the cause. The chain is built from TRBV20-1 and TRBJ2-1; 11 bases map to TRBD2. Germline assignment: CDR1 DFQATT and CDR2 SNEGSKA (reference sequence). There are 14 residues in the CDR3. The CDR3 sequence is CSTRGLAGGNEQFF. CDR3 coding DNA: TGCAGTACTAGAGGGTTAGCGGGAGGGAATGAGCAGTTCTTC.

A remark on this clonotype: A read error is possible here, since a much larger clone lies one base away. The chain joins TRBV20-1 to TRBJ1-5, with a tentative D call TRBD1 (5 bases). The ends were cut back, 5 bases at V and 4 bases at J, with 12 bases in the middle. CDR1 is DFQATT and CDR2 is SNEGSKA in the germline V gene (reference sequence). CDR3 length equals 13 residues. This CDR3 is CSAPGRMNQPQHF. Written as DNA, the CDR3 is TGCAGTGCTCCGGGACGGATGAATCAGCCCCAGCATTTT.

The V call is TRBV5-1, the J call TRBJ2-3, with 13 bases matching TRBD2. The CDR3 extends over 17 amino acids. Trimming at V came to 4 bases and at J to 2 bases, leaving 7 bases not matched to a gene. Germline V CDR1 and CDR2: SGHRS, YFSETQ. Written as DNA, the CDR3 is TGCGCCAGCAGCCCGGGACTAGCGGGACGATACACAGATACGCAGTATTTT. This codes for CASSPGLAGRYTDTQYF.

In its sample, this clonotype was seen a few times. The chain carries TRBV4-3 and TRBJ2-7; D remains unclear. Germline CDR1 is LGHNA and CDR2 is YSLEER. V gave up 0 bases and J gave up 2 bases, with 5 bases separating them. The CDR3 spans 13 residues. CDR3 sequence (DNA): TGCGCCAGCAGCCAAGAAAGGGCCTACGAGCAGTACTTC. It specifies CASSQERAYEQYF.

This chain links TRBV19 with TRBJ2-7; D call uncertain. V was cut by 6 bases and J by 7 bases, with 16 bases left in between. Germline lookup yields CDR1 LNHDA and CDR2 SQIVND (reference sequence). CDR3 length: 13 amino acids. CDR3 nucleotide sequence: TGTGCCAGTAGAAGGACCGCCGCGCGGGAGCAGTACTTC. This encodes CASRRTAAREQYF. The full variable domain, in which reference TRBV19 and TRBJ2-7 provide the parts outside the CDR3, is DGGITQSPKYLFRKEGQNVTLSCEQNLNHDAMYWYRQDPGQGLRLIYYSQIVNDFQKGDIAEGYSVSREKKESFPLTVTSAQKNPTAFYLCASRRTAAREQYFGPGTRLTVT.

This chain joins TRBV28 and TRBJ2-7, with D perhaps matching TRBD2 (6 bases). The CDR3 loop spans 16 amino acids. V was shortened by 3 bases and J by 3 bases, with 18 bases between the two germline ends. Germline CDR1 reads MDHEN; CDR2 reads SYDVKM. The CDR3 loop reads CASSFPLGGLNYEQYF. The DNA of the CDR3 is TGTGCCAGCAGTTTCCCCCTGGGGGGACTCAACTACGAGCAGTACTTC.

Comment on this clonotype: A read error may explain this, as a much larger clone is one base away. The genes are TRBV25-1 and TRBJ1-2; tentatively, D is TRBD1 (5 bases). The CDR3 length is 15 residues. Trimming took off 3 bases at V and 2 bases at J, with 13 bases between the two ends. The germline V gene encodes CDR1 MGHDK and CDR2 SYGVNS. DNA of the CDR3: TGTGCCAGCAGTGAGGGGTCAGGGCACAACTATGGCTACACCTTC. Translated, it gives CASSEGSGHNYGYTF.

This clonotype was recorded a few times. The chain has TRBV24-1 and TRBJ2-1; 10 nucleotides match TRBD2. The junction had 10 bases not matched to a gene; V was cut back by 4 bases and J by 5 bases. This CDR3 region has 17 residues. The V gene's germline CDR1 is KGHDR and CDR2 SFDVKD. For the CDR3, the DNA is TGTGCCACCAGTGACACCCGGGGGACTAGCGCCCACAATGAGCAGTTCTTC. This gives the protein CATSDTRGTSAHNEQFF.

The table lists this clonotype with a few counts. This chain links TRBV6-2 or TRBV6-3 with TRBJ2-7; TRBD2 matches at 10 bases. The CDR3 covers 13 residues. The V and J ends lost 7 bases and 3 bases, in that order; junction bases with no gene match: 3. CDR1 and CDR2 from the germline V gene are MNHEY and SVGEGT. For the CDR3, the DNA is TGTGCCAGCACCGGACTAGCGGTCTACGAGCAGTACTTC. Protein: CASTGLAVYEQYF.

The chain is built from TRBV9 and TRBJ2-3, with 7 bases identical to TRBD2. CDR1 and CDR2 (germline): SGDLS, YYNGEE. V lost 2 bases, J lost 6 bases, and 3 bases stayed unmatched. This CDR3 is built from 13 residues. The CDR3 region is CASSVDSGDTQYF. As DNA, the CDR3 is TGTGCCAGCAGCGTCGATAGCGGGGATACGCAGTATTTT. The full variable domain, its missing parts supplied by reference TRBV9 and TRBJ2-3, is DSGVTQTPKHLITATGQRVTLRCSPRSGDLSVYWYQQSLDQGLQFLIQYYNGEERAKGNILERFSAQQFPDLHSELNLSSLELGDSALYFCASSVDSGDTQYFGPGTRLTVL.

As for this clonotype: A much larger clone differs by one base, so this may be a read error. This rearrangement joins TRBV6-2 or TRBV6-3 to TRBJ1-5; 7 bases match TRBD1. Germline CDR1 reads MNHEY; CDR2 reads SVGEGT. V lost 9 bases, J lost 5 bases, and 4 bases stayed unmatched. The length of the CDR3 is 12 residues. The CDR3 sequence is CARGQVDQPQHF. CDR3 DNA sequence: TGTGCCAGAGGACAGGTAGATCAGCCCCAGCATTTT.

Comment on this clonotype: Given a much more abundant clone one base away, this may be a read error. The rearrangement uses TRBV27 and TRBJ2-7, with TRBD2 as a possible D gene (6 bases). The CDR3 loop spans 15 amino acids. In germline, CDR1 is MNHEY, CDR2 SMNVEV (reference sequence). The ends were cut back, 6 bases at V and 7 bases at J, with 22 bases in the middle. CDR3 DNA: TGTGCCAGCAGCGAGATGGCTAGCGATAGACAAGAGCAGTACTTC. Amino acids: CASSEMASDRQEQYF.

This clonotype was counted between two and nine times. The chain couples TRBV15 to TRBJ2-6; D ambiguous. V shed 0 bases and J shed 0 bases, with 9 bases lying between them. The CDR3 is 17 amino acids. Germline CDR1 is LNHNV and CDR2 is YYDKDF (reference sequence). The CDR3 DNA reads as TGTGCCACCAGCAGAGATGACGCCAGCTCTGGGGCCAACGTCCTGACTTTC. Translating it yields CATSRDDASSGANVLTF.

Comment on this clonotype: This may come from a read error, since a much larger clone is one base off. The chain carries TRBV15 and TRBJ2-5; D remains unclear. CDR3 length equals 15 residues. The V and J ends lost 0 bases and 11 bases respectively, with 19 bases between them. CDR1 LNHNV and CDR2 YYDKDF come from the germline V gene (reference sequence). The CDR3 region is CATSRDPGRNNEQYF. CDR3 bases: TGTGCCACCAGCAGAGATCCAGGTCGGAACAATGAGCAGTACTTC.

This clonotype was counted at least ten times. The V and J genes are TRBV3-1 and TRBJ1-1, with TRBD1 matching 8 bases. J lost 4 bases, V lost 2 bases, and 3 bases had no gene match. CDR1 LGHDT and CDR2 YNNKEL come from the germline V gene (reference sequence). The CDR3 consists of 14 residues. CDR3 in amino acids: CASSQPGQVTEAFF. The CDR3 nucleotides are TGTGCCAGCAGCCAACCGGGACAGGTCACTGAAGCTTTCTTT. Looking up the rest from reference TRBV3-1 and TRBJ1-1 gives the full variable domain: DTAVSQTPKYLVTQMGNDKSIKCEQNLGHDTMYWYKQDSKKFLKIMFSYNNKELIINETVPNRFSPKSPDKAHLNLHINSLELGDSAVYFCASSQPGQVTEAFFGQGTRLTVV.

In the case of this clonotype: A much larger clone lies one base from this, so it may be a read error. J is TRBJ2-7 and V is TRBV6-5; 8 nucleotides match TRBD2. The closer fit of TRBJ2-1 to the DNA end suggests the J call may be wrong. The CDR3 totals 13 residues. Germline CDR1 and CDR2: MNHEY and SVGAGI. The CDR3 spells CASTDSGTYEQFF. The CDR3 DNA reads TGTGCCAGCACGGATAGCGGGACCTACGAGCAGTTCTTC.

This chain connects TRBV20-1 to TRBJ1-5, with 8 bases that match TRBD1. The J call may not be correct, given that the DNA end is closer to TRBJ2-3. CDR1 and CDR2 (germline): DFQATT, SNEGSKA (reference sequence). This CDR3 spans 13 amino acids. The CDR3 DNA sequence: TGCAGTGCTCCCCAGGGGGCTACAGATACGCAGTATTTT. Amino acids: CSAPQGATDTQYF.

This clonotype was counted at least ten times. The J gene is TRBJ1-1, the V gene TRBV6-1; D is ambiguous. The CDR3 contains 14 residues. V was trimmed by 5 bases and J by 1 base, leaving 11 bases between them. The germline gives CDR1 MNHNS, CDR2 SASEGT. This CDR3 reads CASSPTPGNTEAFF. The CDR3 DNA sequence: TGTGCCAGCAGTCCGACACCCGGGAACACTGAAGCTTTCTTT.

This clonotype appeared many times. The chain is built from TRBV25-1 and TRBJ1-2, with a tentative D call TRBD1 (5 bases). CDR3 size: 14 residues. Trimming stripped 3 bases from V and 4 bases from J, with 12 bases between. Germline V gene sequence: CDR1 MGHDK, CDR2 SYGVNS. DNA for the CDR3: TGTGCCAGCAGTGATTCGCGGGACGGCTATGGCTACACCTTC. Translation: CASSDSRDGYGYTF.

This sequence joins TRBV27 and TRBJ2-7; tentatively, D is TRBD2 (6 bases). The closer fit of TRBJ2-1 to the DNA end suggests the J call may be wrong. Germline-derived CDR1 and CDR2 are MNHEY and SMNVEV (reference sequence). This CDR3 has 16 residues. The CDR3 DNA reads TGTGCCAGCAGTTTAGCGGGGTTTGGGTTCTACAATGAGCAGTTCTTC. Amino acid sequence: CASSLAGFGFYNEQFF.

Regarding this clonotype: This could be a read error, since a much larger clone is one nucleotide away. V usage is TRBV4-1 and J usage is TRBJ2-1; D gene ambiguous. Germline values: CDR1 MGHRA, CDR2 YSYEKL. This CDR3 spans 13 amino acids. CDR3 DNA: TGCGCCAGGAGCCAAGAGTACCCCAATGAGCAGTTCTTC. Translating it yields CARSQEYPNEQFF.

The rearrangement uses TRBV4-2 and TRBJ2-6; D possibly uses TRBD1 or TRBD2 (5 bases each). V was cut by 0 bases and J by 0 bases, with 9 bases left in between. Germline CDR1 LGHNA, CDR2 YNFKEQ. This CDR3 is built from 17 residues. Here the CDR3 DNA reads TGTGCCAGCAGCCAAGAAGGGGAGAGCTCTGGGGCCAACGTCCTGACTTTC. As protein: CASSQEGESSGANVLTF.

Many counts were recorded for this clonotype. The chain joins TRBV20-1 to TRBJ1-3; the D gene is possibly TRBD1 (5 bases). Germline V gene lookup returns CDR1 DFQATT and CDR2 SNEGSKA (reference sequence). V was trimmed by 0 bases and J by 7 bases, leaving 13 bases between them. The CDR3 spans 14 residues. The CDR3 loop is CSAREAQGINTIYF. The CDR3 bases are TGCAGTGCTAGAGAGGCTCAGGGTATCAACACCATATATTTT.

Of note for this clonotype: A read error may be the cause here, since a much bigger clone is one base away. V is TRBV10-3 and J is TRBJ2-7; 7 nucleotides agree with TRBD1. Germline CDR1 is ENHRY and CDR2 is SYGVKD. Trimming at V came to 11 bases and at J to 3 bases, leaving 10 bases not matched to a gene. The CDR3 extends over 13 amino acids. The CDR3 nucleotides read TGTGCCCTTGCCAGGGGGAGTGACTACGAGCAGTACTTC. As protein: CALARGSDYEQYF.

This clonotype was seen at least ten times. This rearrangement joins TRBV6-1 to TRBJ2-1; 11 bases are a match to TRBD2. Per germline, CDR1 MNHNS and CDR2 SASEGT. With 7 bases clipped from V and 10 bases from J, the junction kept 9 bases outside the gene matches. The CDR3 runs to 14 residues. The CDR3 DNA is TGTGCCAGCACGGATAGCGGGAGGGCCAGGGAGCAGTTCTTC. It encodes CASTDSGRAREQFF.